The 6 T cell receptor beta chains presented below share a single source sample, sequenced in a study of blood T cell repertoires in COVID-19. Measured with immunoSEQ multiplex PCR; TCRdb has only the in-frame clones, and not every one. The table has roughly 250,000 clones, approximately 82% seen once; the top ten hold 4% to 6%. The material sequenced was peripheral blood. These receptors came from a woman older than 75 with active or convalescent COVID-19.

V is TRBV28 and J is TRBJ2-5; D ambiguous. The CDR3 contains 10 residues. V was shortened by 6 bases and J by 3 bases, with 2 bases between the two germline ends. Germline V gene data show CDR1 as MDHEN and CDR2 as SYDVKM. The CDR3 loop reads CASSKETQYF. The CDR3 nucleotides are TGTGCCAGCAGCAAAGAGACCCAGTACTTC.

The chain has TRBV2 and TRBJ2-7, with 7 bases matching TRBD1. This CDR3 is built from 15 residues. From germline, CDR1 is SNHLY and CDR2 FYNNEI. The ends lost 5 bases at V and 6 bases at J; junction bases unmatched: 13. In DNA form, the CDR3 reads TGTGCCAGCAGTTTAACCGGGACAGTCCTCCCCGAGCAGTACTTC. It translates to CASSLTGTVLPEQYF.

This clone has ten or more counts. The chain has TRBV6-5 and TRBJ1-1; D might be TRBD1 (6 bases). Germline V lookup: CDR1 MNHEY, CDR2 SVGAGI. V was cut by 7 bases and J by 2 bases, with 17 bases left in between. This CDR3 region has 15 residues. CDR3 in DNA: TGTGCCAGCACCCCCCGCGGCAGGGGTAACACTGAAGCTTTCTTT. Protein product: CASTPRGRGNTEAFF.

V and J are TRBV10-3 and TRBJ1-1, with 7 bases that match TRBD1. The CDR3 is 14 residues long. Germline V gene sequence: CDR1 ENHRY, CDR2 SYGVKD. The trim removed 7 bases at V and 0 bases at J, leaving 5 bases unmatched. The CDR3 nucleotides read TGTGCCATCAAGGTAGGGGGCTTGAACACTGAAGCTTTCTTT. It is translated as CAIKVGGLNTEAFF.

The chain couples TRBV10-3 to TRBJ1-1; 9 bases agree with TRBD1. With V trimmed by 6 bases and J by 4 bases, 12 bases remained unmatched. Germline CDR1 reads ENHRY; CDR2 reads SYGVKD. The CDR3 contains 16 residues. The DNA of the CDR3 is TGTGCCATCAGCGACTCCAGGACAGGGGACGGCACTGAAGCTTTCTTT. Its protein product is CAISDSRTGDGTEAFF.

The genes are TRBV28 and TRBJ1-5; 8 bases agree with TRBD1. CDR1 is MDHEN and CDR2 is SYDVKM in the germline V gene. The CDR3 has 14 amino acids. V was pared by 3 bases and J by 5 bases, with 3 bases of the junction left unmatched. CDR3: CASSFRTGYQPQHF. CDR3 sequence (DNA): TGTGCCAGCAGTTTTCGGACAGGGTATCAGCCCCAGCATTTT. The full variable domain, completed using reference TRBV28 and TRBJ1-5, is DVKVTQSSRYLVKRTGEKVFLECVQDMDHENMFWYRQDPGLGLRLIYFSYDVKMKEKGDIPEGYSVSREKKERFSLILESASTNQTSMYLCASSFRTGYQPQHFGDGTRLSIL.